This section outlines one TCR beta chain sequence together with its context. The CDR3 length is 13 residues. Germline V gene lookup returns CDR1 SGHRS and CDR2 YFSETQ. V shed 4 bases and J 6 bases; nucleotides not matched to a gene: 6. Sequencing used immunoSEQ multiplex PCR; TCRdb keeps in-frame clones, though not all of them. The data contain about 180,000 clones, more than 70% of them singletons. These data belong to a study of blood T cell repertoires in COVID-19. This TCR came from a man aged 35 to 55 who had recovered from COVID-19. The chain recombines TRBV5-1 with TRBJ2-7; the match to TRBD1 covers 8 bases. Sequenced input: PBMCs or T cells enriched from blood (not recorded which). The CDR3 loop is CASSVDRAGEQYF. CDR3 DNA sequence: TGCGCCAGCAGCGTGGACAGGGCTGGCGAGCAGTACTTC.